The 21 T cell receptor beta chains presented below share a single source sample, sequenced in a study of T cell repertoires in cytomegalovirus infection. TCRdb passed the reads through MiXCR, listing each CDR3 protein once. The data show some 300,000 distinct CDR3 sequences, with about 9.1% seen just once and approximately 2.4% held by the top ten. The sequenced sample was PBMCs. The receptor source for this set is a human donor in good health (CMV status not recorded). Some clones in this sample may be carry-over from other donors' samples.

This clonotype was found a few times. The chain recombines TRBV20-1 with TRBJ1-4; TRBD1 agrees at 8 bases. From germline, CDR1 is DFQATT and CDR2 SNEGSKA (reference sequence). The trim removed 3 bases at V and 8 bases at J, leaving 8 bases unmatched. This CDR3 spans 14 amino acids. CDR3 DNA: TGCAGTGCTAGCCCACAGGGGGATGGGGAAAAACTGTTTTTT. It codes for CSASPQGDGEKLFF.

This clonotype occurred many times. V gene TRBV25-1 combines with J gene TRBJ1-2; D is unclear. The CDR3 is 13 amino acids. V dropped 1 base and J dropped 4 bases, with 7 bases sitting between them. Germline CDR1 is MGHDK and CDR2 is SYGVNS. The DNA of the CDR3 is TGTGCCAGCAGTGAATCACTCCTCTATGGCTACACCTTC. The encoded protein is CASSESLLYGYTF.

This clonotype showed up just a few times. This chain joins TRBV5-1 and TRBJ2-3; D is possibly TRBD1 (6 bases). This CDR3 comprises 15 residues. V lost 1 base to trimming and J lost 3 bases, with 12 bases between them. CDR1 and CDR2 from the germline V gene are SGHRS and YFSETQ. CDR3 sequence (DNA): TGCGCCAGCAGCTTGTCGACAGGCGCTACAGATACGCAGTATTTT. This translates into CASSLSTGATDTQYF.

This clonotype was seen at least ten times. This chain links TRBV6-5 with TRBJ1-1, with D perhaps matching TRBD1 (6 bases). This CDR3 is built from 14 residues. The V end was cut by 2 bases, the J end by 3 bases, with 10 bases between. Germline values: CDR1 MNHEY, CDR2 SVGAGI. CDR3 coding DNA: TGTGCCAGCAGTTACACAGGGAGGGACACTGAAGCTTTCTTT. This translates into CASSYTGRDTEAFF.

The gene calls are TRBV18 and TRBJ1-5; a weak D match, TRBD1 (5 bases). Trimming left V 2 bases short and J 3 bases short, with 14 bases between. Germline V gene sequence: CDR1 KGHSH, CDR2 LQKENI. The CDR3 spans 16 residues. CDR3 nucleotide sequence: TGTGCCAGCTCACCAAAGTCAGGGCACCCCAATCAGCCCCAGCATTTT. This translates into CASSPKSGHPNQPQHF. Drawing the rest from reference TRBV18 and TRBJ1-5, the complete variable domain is NAGVMQNPRHLVRRRGQEARLRCSPMKGHSHVYWYRQLPEEGLKFMVYLQKENIIDESGMPKERFSAEFPKEGPSILRIQQVVRGDSAAYFCASSPKSGHPNQPQHFGDGTRLSIL.

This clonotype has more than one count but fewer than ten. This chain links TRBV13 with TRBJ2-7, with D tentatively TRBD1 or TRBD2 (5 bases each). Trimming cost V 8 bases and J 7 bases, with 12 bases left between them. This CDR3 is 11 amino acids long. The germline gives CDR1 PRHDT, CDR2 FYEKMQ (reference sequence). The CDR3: CASARGREQYF. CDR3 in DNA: TGTGCCAGCGCGAGGGGCCGGGAGCAGTACTTC. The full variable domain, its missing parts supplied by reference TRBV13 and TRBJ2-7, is AAGVIQSPRHLIKEKRETATLKCYPIPRHDTVYWYQQGPGQDPQFLISFYEKMQSDKGSIPDRFSAQQFSDYHSELNMSSLELGDSALYFCASARGREQYFGPGTRLTVT.

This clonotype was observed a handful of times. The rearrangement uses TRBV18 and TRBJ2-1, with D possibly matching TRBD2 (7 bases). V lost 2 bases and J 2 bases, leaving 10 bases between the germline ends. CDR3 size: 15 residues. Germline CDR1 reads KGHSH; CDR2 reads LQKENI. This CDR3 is CASSPYGGPYNEQFF. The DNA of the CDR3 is TGTGCCAGCTCACCATACGGGGGGCCCTACAATGAGCAGTTCTTC.

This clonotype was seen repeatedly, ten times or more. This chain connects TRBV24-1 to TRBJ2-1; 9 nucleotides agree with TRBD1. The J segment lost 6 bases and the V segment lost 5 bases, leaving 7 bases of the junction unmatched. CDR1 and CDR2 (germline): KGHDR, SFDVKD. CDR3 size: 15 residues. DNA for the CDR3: TGTGCCACCAGTGCCTACAGGGGGCTGGTCAATGAGCAGTTCTTC. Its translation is CATSAYRGLVNEQFF.

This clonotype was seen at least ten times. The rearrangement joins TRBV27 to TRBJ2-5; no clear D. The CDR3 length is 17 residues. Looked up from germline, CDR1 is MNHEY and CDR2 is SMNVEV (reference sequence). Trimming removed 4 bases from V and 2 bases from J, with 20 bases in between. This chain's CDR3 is CASSSVVRVKGQETQYF. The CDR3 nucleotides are TGTGCCAGCAGTTCAGTAGTTCGGGTAAAAGGACAAGAGACCCAGTACTTC.

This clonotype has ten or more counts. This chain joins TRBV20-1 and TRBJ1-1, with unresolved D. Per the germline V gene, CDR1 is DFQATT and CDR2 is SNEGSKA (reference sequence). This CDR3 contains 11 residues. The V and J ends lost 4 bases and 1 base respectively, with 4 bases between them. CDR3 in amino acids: CSAIENTEAFF. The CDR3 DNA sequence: TGCAGTGCTATAGAGAACACTGAAGCTTTCTTT.

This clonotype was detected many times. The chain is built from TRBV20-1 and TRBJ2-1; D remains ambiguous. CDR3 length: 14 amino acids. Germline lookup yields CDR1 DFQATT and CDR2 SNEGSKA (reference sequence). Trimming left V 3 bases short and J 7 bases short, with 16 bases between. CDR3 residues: CSARNASSTNEQFF. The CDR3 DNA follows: TGCAGTGCTAGGAATGCTTCGAGTACGAATGAGCAGTTCTTC.

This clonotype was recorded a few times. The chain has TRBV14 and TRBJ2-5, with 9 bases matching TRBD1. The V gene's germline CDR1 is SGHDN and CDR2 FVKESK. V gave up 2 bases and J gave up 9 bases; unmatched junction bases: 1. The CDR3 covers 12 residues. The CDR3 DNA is TGTGCCAGCAGCCAAAGACAGGGGGCCCAGTACTTC. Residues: CASSQRQGAQYF.

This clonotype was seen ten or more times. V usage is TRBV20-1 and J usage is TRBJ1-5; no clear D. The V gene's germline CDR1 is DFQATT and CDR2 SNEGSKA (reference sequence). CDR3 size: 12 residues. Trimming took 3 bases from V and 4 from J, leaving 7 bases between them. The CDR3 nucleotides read TGCAGTGCTAGTGACGGAAATCAGCCCCAGCATTTT. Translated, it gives CSASDGNQPQHF.

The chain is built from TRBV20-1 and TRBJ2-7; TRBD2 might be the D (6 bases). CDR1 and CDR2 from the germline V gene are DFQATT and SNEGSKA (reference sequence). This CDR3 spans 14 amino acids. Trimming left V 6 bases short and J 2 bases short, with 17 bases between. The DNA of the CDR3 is TGCAGTGCCCGGGCCCGGGACTTTCCCTACGAGCAGTACGTC. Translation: CSARARDFPYEQYV.

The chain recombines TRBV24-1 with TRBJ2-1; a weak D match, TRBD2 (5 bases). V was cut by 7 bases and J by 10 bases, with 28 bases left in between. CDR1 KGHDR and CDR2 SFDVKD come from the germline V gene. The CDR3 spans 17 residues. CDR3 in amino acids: CATSPTLPAAREAEQFF. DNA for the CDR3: TGTGCCACCAGCCCGACCCTACCGGCTGCGAGGGAAGCGGAGCAGTTCTTC.

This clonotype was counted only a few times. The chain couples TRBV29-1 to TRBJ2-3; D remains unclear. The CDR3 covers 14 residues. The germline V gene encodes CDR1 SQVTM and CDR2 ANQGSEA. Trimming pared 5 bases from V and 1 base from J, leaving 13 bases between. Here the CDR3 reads CSVTSGAGTDTQYF. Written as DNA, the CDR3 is TGCAGCGTTACGTCCGGCGCCGGCACAGATACGCAGTATTTT.

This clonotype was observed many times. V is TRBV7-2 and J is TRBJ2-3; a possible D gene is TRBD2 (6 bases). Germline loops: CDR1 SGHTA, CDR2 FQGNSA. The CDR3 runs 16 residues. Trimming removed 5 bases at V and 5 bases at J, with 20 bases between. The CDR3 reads CASSPNRGSLGDTQYF. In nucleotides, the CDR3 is TGTGCCAGCAGCCCAAACCGGGGGTCATTAGGAGATACGCAGTATTTT. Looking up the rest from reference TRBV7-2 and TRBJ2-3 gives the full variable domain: GAGVSQSPSNKVTEKGKDVELRCDPISGHTALYWYRQSLGQGLEFLIYFQGNSAPDKSGLPSDRFSAERTGGSVSTLTIQRTQQEDSAVYLCASSPNRGSLGDTQYFGPGTRLTVL.

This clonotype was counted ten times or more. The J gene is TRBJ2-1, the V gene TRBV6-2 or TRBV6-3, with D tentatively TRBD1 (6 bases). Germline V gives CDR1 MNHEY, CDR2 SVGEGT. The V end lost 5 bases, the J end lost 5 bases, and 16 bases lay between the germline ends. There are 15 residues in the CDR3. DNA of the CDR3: TGTGCCAGCAGTATCGCCCCCAGGGGCCACAATGAGCAGTTCTTC. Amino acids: CASSIAPRGHNEQFF.

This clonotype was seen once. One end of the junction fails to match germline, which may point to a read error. Here the CDR3 DNA reads TGTTCCAGCAGTGCCGGGACCGGAAGCTACGAGCAGTACTTC. This translates into CSSSAGTGSYEQYF. The V call is TRBV12-3 or TRBV12-4, the J call TRBJ2-7; either TRBD1 or TRBD2 may supply D (5 bases each). This CDR3 is built from 14 residues.

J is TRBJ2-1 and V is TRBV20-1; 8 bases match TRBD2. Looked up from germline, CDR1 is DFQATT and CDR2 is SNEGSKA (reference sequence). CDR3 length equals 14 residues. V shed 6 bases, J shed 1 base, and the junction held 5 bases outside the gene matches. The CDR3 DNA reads TGCAGTGCCCATCGGGGGGGTTCCTACAATGAGCAGTTCTTC. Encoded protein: CSAHRGGSYNEQFF.

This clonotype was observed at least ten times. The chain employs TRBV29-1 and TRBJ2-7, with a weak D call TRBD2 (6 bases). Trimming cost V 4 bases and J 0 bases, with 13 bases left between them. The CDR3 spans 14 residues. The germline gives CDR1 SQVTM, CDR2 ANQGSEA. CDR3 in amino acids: CSVARDWNSYEQYF. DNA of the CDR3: TGCAGCGTTGCCCGGGACTGGAACTCCTACGAGCAGTACTTC.